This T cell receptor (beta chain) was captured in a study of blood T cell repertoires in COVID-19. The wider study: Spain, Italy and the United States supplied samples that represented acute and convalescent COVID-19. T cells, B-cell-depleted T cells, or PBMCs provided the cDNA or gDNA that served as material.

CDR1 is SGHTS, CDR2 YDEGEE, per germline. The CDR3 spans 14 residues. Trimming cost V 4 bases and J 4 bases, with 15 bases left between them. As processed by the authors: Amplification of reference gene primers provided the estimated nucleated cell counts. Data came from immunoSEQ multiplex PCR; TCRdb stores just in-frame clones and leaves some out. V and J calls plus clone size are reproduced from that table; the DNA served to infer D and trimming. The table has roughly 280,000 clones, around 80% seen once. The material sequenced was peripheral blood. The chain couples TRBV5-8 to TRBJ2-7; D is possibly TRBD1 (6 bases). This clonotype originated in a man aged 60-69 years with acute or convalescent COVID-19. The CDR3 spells CASSGPGHSYEQYF. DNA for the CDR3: TGTGCCAGCAGCGGGCCGGGACACTCATACGAGCAGTACTTC.